One and the same sample provided the 18 T cell receptor beta chains below, sequenced in a study of CD8 T cells in ankylosing spondylitis. Each CDR3 protein gets one entry after TCRdb re-called the 5' RACE reads with MiXCR. The sample has nearly 350,000 distinct CDR3 sequences; approximately 15% are singletons. Sample: blood, either unsorted or a sorted T cell fraction (not recorded which). The source is a male donor with ankylosing spondylitis or in good health (not recorded which).

The chain joins TRBV12-3 or TRBV12-4 to TRBJ1-2, with 7 positions matching TRBD1. V shed 5 bases and J 6 bases; nucleotides not matched to a gene: 6. This CDR3 contains 13 residues. The CDR3 loop reads CASSPWDSDGYTF. CDR3 coding DNA: TGTGCCAGCAGTCCCTGGGACAGCGATGGCTACACCTTC.

This clonotype was counted a few times. The J gene is TRBJ2-7, the V gene TRBV3-1; 9 nucleotides match TRBD2. V was clipped by 5 bases and J by 2 bases; unmatched bases: 16. Germline V CDR1 and CDR2: LGHDT, YNNKEL (reference sequence). This CDR3 comprises 18 residues. The CDR3 sequence is CASSSVAISGSHPYEQYF. The CDR3 DNA follows: TGTGCCAGCAGCTCCGTAGCCATTAGCGGGAGCCATCCCTACGAGCAGTACTTC.

This rearrangement joins TRBV2 to TRBJ2-7, with 11 bases aligning to TRBD2. Losses at the gene ends were 5 bases for V and 6 bases for J; bases not matched to a gene: 6. The length of the CDR3 is 14 residues. CDR1 is SNHLY and CDR2 is FYNNEI in the germline V gene. The CDR3 region has the DNA TGTGCCAGCAGTCGTAGCGGGGGGGGAGCCGAGCAGTACTTC. This gives the protein CASSRSGGGAEQYF.

This clonotype was counted between two and nine times. The chain couples TRBV24-1 to TRBJ2-2, with 12 bases that match TRBD1. V was clipped by 4 bases and J by 7 bases; unmatched bases: 6. This CDR3 region has 16 residues. Germline CDR1 KGHDR, CDR2 SFDVKD. CDR3 region: CATSDPGQGANGELFF. The CDR3 DNA reads as TGTGCCACCAGTGACCCGGGACAGGGGGCGAACGGGGAGCTGTTTTTT.

This clonotype was seen only a few times. The chain recombines TRBV10-3 with TRBJ1-2, with D possibly TRBD1 on 6 matching bases. Trimming took 7 bases from V and 3 from J, leaving 15 bases between them. This CDR3 region has 14 residues. Germline-derived CDR1 and CDR2 are ENHRY and SYGVKD. The CDR3 sequence is CAITSDRSHYGYTF. The CDR3 nucleotides read TGTGCCATCACCTCGGACAGATCCCACTATGGCTACACCTTC.

The chain recombines TRBV3-1 with TRBJ1-3, with no clear D. The germline gives CDR1 LGHDT, CDR2 YNNKEL (reference sequence). V shed 7 bases and J shed 1 base, with 5 bases lying between them. The CDR3 is 12 residues long. As DNA, the CDR3 is TGTGCCAGCACCCAGTCTGGAAACACCATATATTTT. It translates to CASTQSGNTIYF.

This clonotype showed up just a few times. The genes are TRBV27 and TRBJ1-1; TRBD1 might be the D (5 bases). The length of the CDR3 is 15 residues. Trimming took 0 bases from V and 4 from J, leaving 12 bases between them. CDR1 and CDR2 from the germline V gene are MNHEY and SMNVEV (reference sequence). CDR3 nucleotides: TGTGCCAGCAGTTTATCTCGGGGCAAGAGCACTGAAGCTTTCTTT. Its protein is CASSLSRGKSTEAFF.

This clonotype occurred a few times. One end of the junction varies from germline; a read error may be responsible. The chain is built from TRBV20-1 and TRBJ2-1, with 10 bases that match TRBD2. Germline V gene data show CDR1 as DFQATT and CDR2 as SNEGSKA (reference sequence). The CDR3 length is 11 residues. The CDR3 loop is CSATPSGGQIF. In DNA form, the CDR3 reads TGCAGTGCGACTCCTAGCGGGGGTCAGATCTTC.

This clonotype was recorded a few times. The chain combines TRBV29-1 with TRBJ1-1; D remains ambiguous. The CDR3 is made up of 15 amino acids. Germline-derived CDR1 and CDR2 are SQVTM and ANQGSEA. V was clipped by 0 bases and J by 4 bases, with 15 bases between them. CDR3 sequence (DNA): TGCAGCGTTGAAGATCTGGGTAAACATGGCACTGAAGCTTTCTTT. It yields the protein CSVEDLGKHGTEAFF.

This clonotype was picked up many times. The rearrangement links TRBV2 to TRBJ1-5; D might be TRBD1 (5 bases). The ends were cut back, 6 bases at V and 1 base at J, with 10 bases in the middle. This CDR3 is built from 14 residues. The germline CDR1 and CDR2 sequences are SNHLY and FYNNEI. CDR3 nucleotide sequence: TGTGCCAGCAGGTTGGGACCGAGCAATCAGCCCCAGCATTTT. Protein sequence: CASRLGPSNQPQHF. The entire variable domain, with the rest obtained from reference TRBV2 and TRBJ1-5, is as follows: EPEVTQTPSHQVTQMGQEVILRCVPISNHLYFYWYRQILGQKVEFLVSFYNNEISEKSEIFDDQFSVERPDGSNFTLKIRSTKLEDSAMYFCASRLGPSNQPQHFGDGTRLSIL.

The chain employs TRBV5-1 and TRBJ2-3; 13 bases align to TRBD2. J gave up 2 bases and V 2 bases, and 2 bases lay outside the gene matches. Germline CDR1 reads SGHRS; CDR2 reads YFSETQ. This CDR3 spans 16 amino acids. CDR3 coding DNA: TGCGCCAGCAGCTTCGGGACTAGCGGGACCACAGATACGCAGTATTTT. Its translation is CASSFGTSGTTDTQYF.

The rearrangement links TRBV6-5 to TRBJ2-1; unclear D gene. The CDR3 covers 16 residues. Germline V gene lookup returns CDR1 MNHEY and CDR2 SVGAGI. With 0 bases removed from V and 8 bases from J, the gap between germline ends came to 17 bases. CDR3 nucleotides: TGTGCCAGCAGTTACTCGGGTTCCCGGACGGGCGATGAGCAGTTCTTC. Its translation: CASSYSGSRTGDEQFF.

This clonotype was detected only a few times. The CDR3 spells CASSTWGGNQPQHF. The CDR3 DNA sequence: TGTGCCAGCAGCACCTGGGGGGGCAATCAGCCCCAGCATTTT. The chain joins TRBV27 to TRBJ1-5, with a possible D match to TRBD1 (5 bases). The length of the CDR3 is 14 residues. CDR1 MNHEY and CDR2 SMNVEV come from the germline V gene (reference sequence). Trimming stripped 6 bases from V and 2 bases from J, with 11 bases between.

This clonotype has only a few counts. The chain links TRBV12-3 or TRBV12-4 to TRBJ2-3; no reliable D call. The CDR3 length is 16 residues. V was trimmed by 7 bases and J by 4 bases, leaving 21 bases between them. DNA for the CDR3: TGTGCCAGCACCCATCGGGCCACCCGGAGTCCAGATACGCAGTATTTT. Residues: CASTHRATRSPDTQYF.

The chain combines TRBV10-3 with TRBJ1-5, with D tentatively TRBD1 (5 bases). V lost 7 bases and J lost 6, with 13 bases in between. Germline CDR1 reads ENHRY; CDR2 reads SYGVKD. The CDR3 runs to 13 residues. The CDR3 DNA is TGTGCCATCATTCAGGGTTTGGGTCAGCCCCAGCATTTT. The encoded protein is CAIIQGLGQPQHF.

This chain connects TRBV5-1 to TRBJ2-1; 12 bases fit TRBD2. V trimming: 3 bases; J trimming: 8 bases; junction bases outside the gene matches: 6. Germline V gene data show CDR1 as SGHRS and CDR2 as YFSETQ. The length of the CDR3 is 15 residues. The CDR3 protein is CASSSASGGADEQFF. CDR3 coding DNA: TGCGCCAGCAGCTCCGCTAGCGGGGGGGCCGATGAGCAGTTCTTC.

This clonotype was picked up a small number of times. The chain carries TRBV4-1 and TRBJ2-1, with TRBD2 identical over 8 bases. Germline V gene sequence: CDR1 MGHRA, CDR2 YSYEKL. V shed 1 base, J shed 4 bases, and the junction held 6 bases outside the gene matches. This CDR3 spans 16 amino acids. CDR3 protein: CASSQGVLAVYNEQFF. The CDR3 DNA reads TGCGCCAGCAGCCAAGGGGTACTAGCGGTTTACAATGAGCAGTTCTTC.

This chain connects TRBV7-2 to TRBJ2-3; 9 nucleotides line up with TRBD2. The junction had 4 bases not matched to a gene; V was cut back by 5 bases and J by 1 base. CDR3 length equals 15 residues. Germline CDR1 SGHTA, CDR2 FQGNSA. CDR3 loop: CASSRGGAGTDTQYF. The CDR3 DNA follows: TGTGCCAGCAGCCGCGGGGGGGCCGGCACAGATACGCAGTATTTT.